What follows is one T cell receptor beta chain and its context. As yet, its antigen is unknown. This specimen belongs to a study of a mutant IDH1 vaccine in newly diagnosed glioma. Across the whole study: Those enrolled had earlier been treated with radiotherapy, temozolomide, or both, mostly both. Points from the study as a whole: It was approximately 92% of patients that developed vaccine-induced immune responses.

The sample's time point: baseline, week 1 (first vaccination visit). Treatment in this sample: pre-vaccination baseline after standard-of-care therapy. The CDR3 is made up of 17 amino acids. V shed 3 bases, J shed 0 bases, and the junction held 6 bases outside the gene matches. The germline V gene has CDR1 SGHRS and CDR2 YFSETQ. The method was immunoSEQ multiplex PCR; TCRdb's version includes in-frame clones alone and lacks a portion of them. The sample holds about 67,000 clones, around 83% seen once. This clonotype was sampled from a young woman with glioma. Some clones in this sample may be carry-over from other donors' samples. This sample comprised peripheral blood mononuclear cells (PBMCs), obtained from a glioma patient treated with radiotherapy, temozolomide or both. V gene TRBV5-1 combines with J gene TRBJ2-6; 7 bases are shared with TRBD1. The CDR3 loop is CASSSRQGDSGANVLTF. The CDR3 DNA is TGCGCCAGCAGCTCCCGACAGGGAGACTCTGGGGCCAACGTCCTGACTTTC.